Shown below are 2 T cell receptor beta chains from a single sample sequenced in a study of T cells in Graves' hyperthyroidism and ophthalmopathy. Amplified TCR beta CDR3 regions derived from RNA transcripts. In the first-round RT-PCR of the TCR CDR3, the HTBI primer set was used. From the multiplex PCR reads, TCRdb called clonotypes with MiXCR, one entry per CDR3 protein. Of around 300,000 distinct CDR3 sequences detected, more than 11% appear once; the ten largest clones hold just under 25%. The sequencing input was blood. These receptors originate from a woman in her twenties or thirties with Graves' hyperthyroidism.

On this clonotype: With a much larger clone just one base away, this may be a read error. As DNA, the CDR3 is TGTGCCGCCGCCTCGAGCAGCAACGACGAGCAGTACTTC. It specifies CAAASSSNDEQYF. The gene calls are TRBV10-3 and TRBJ2-7, with D hard to call. Trimming left V 11 bases short and J 5 bases short, with 19 bases between. CDR1 and CDR2 from the germline V gene are ENHRY and SYGVKD. This CDR3 spans 13 amino acids.

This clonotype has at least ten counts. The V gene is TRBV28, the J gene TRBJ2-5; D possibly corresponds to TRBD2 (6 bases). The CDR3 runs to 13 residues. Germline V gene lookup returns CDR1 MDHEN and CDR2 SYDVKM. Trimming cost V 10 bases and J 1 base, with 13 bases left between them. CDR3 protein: CAIAAGPQETQYF. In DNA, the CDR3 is TGTGCCATCGCAGCGGGCCCCCAAGAGACCCAGTACTTC.